The clone carrying this T cell receptor (beta chain) occurred a few times. This sample is drawn from a study of blood T cell repertoires in COVID-19. Study information: COVID-19 samples from acute and convalescent phases originated in the United States, Italy and Spain. T cells, B-cell-depleted T cells, or PBMCs provided the cDNA or gDNA that served as material.

The participants were between roughly 18 and 100 years old and came from some 23 US areas. TCRdb keeps only in-frame clones here, not all; method: immunoSEQ multiplex PCR. Altogether about 210,000 clones are present, under 90% being singletons, with the ten largest covering around 10%. CDR3 length: 13 residues. Trimming pared 3 bases from V and 8 bases from J, leaving 13 bases between. This clonotype was obtained from a woman between 50 and 59 years old with acute COVID-19. Sequenced material: PBMCs or T cells enriched from blood (not recorded which). The rearrangement joins TRBV12-3 or TRBV12-4 to TRBJ1-2; D not resolved. The CDR3, as DNA: TGTGCCAGCAGTTTGCCGGGCCCGGGAGGCTACACCTTC. Its translation is CASSLPGPGGYTF.